The next 23 T cell receptor beta chains were all read from a single sample in a study of blood T cells in healthy people across ages. A second PCR, run for roughly 7 to 11 cycles, used a sample-barcoded 5' primer plus a J-beta primer mix. From the 5' RACE reads, TCRdb called clonotypes with MiXCR, one entry per CDR3 protein. The data contain 2 million or so distinct CDR3 sequences, about 49% of them singletons. Sequencing used blood. The receptor source for this set is a woman between 35 and 50 years old in good health.

This chain links TRBV7-2 with TRBJ1-5; D perhaps matches TRBD1 (6 bases). The germline V and J ends were trimmed by 2 bases and 5 bases, with 13 bases remaining between them. The CDR3 runs 15 residues. CDR1 SGHTA and CDR2 FQGNSA come from the germline V gene. CDR3 coding DNA: TGTGCCAGCAGCTTATACGGACAGATAGATCAGCCCCAGCATTTT. Amino acids: CASSLYGQIDQPQHF. Together with reference TRBV7-2 and TRBJ1-5, the CDR3 gives the full variable domain: GAGVSQSPSNKVTEKGKDVELRCDPISGHTALYWYRQSLGQGLEFLIYFQGNSAPDKSGLPSDRFSAERTGGSVSTLTIQRTQQEDSAVYLCASSLYGQIDQPQHFGDGTRLSIL.

V usage is TRBV3-1 and J usage is TRBJ2-1; TRBD2 matches at 10 bases. CDR1 LGHDT and CDR2 YNNKEL come from the germline V gene (reference sequence). The CDR3 totals 15 residues. The ends lost 1 base at V and 5 bases at J; junction bases unmatched: 2. The CDR3 DNA is TGTGCCAGCAGCCAAGCGCTAGCGGGGGACAATGAGCAGTTCTTC. The encoded protein is CASSQALAGDNEQFF.

V and J are TRBV4-2 and TRBJ2-1; 9 bases line up with TRBD2. Trimming cost V 1 base and J 8 bases; bases outside gene matches: 9. Germline V gene data show CDR1 as LGHNA and CDR2 as YNFKEQ. The CDR3 is 16 amino acids. The DNA of the CDR3 is TGTGCCAGCAGCCAAGGAGGAGGCGGGGGGGCGGATGAGCAGTTCTTC. It encodes CASSQGGGGGADEQFF.

This clonotype was seen once. The rearrangement uses TRBV7-2 and TRBJ2-7, with D perhaps assigned TRBD1 or TRBD2 (5 bases each). The CDR3 is made up of 15 amino acids. V was cut by 3 bases and J by 2 bases, with 14 bases left in between. Germline V gene sequence: CDR1 SGHTA, CDR2 FQGNSA. CDR3 bases: TGTGCCAGCAGCTTGGCCCCGGGACGCACCTACGAGCAGTACTTC. Amino acids: CASSLAPGRTYEQYF.

This clonotype was counted once. V usage is TRBV4-2 and J usage is TRBJ1-1, with D tentatively TRBD1 (5 bases). Trimming took off 0 bases at V and 5 bases at J, with 19 bases between the two ends. CDR1 is LGHNA, CDR2 YNFKEQ, per germline. The CDR3 consists of 17 residues. CDR3 sequence reads: CASSQDWGTRRGTEAFF. The CDR3 DNA reads as TGTGCCAGCAGCCAAGATTGGGGGACCAGAAGAGGAACTGAAGCTTTCTTT.

This rearrangement joins TRBV12-3 or TRBV12-4 to TRBJ1-4; no clear D gene. V was shortened by 2 bases and J by 0 bases, with 10 bases between the two germline ends. There are 16 residues in the CDR3. CDR3: CASSLRESSTNEKLFF. The CDR3 DNA is TGTGCCAGCAGTTTACGGGAGTCATCAACTAATGAAAAACTGTTTTTT.

The chain uses TRBV5-1 and TRBJ2-5; D possibly corresponds to TRBD2 (6 bases). Germline CDR1 is SGHRS and CDR2 is YFSETQ. The V end was cut by 4 bases, the J end by 2 bases, with 21 bases between. The CDR3 length is 17 residues. The CDR3 sequence: CASSAGRSQMGQETQYF. The CDR3 coding sequence is TGCGCCAGCAGCGCGGGACGGTCCCAAATGGGGCAAGAGACCCAGTACTTC.

CDR3 sequence (DNA): TGTGCCAGCAGGGAGAATACGCAGTATTTT. Translated: CASRENTQYF. This chain joins TRBV7-2 and TRBJ2-3; unclear D gene. The germline gives CDR1 SGHTA, CDR2 FQGNSA. Between the trimmed V and J ends, which lost 6 bases and 7 bases, there was a span of 5 bases. This CDR3 is built from 10 residues.

This chain uses TRBV15 with TRBJ2-3, with no clear D. CDR1 LNHNV and CDR2 YYDKDF come from the germline V gene (reference sequence). V lost 1 base, J lost 3 bases, and 11 bases lay in between. The CDR3 runs to 15 residues. In DNA, the CDR3 is TGTGCCACCAGCAGAGCTGTTATGGTAACAGATACGCAGTATTTT. Translation gives CATSRAVMVTDTQYF.

The chain uses TRBV20-1 and TRBJ2-5; D is undetermined. CDR3 length: 11 amino acids. Germline CDR1 is DFQATT and CDR2 is SNEGSKA (reference sequence). Trimming pared 1 base from V and 9 bases from J, leaving 9 bases between. The CDR3 is CSARVGASQYF. The CDR3 DNA follows: TGCAGTGCTAGAGTAGGAGCTTCCCAGTACTTC.

V usage is TRBV7-2 and J usage is TRBJ1-2; 7 bases match TRBD1. In germline, CDR1 is SGHTA, CDR2 FQGNSA. The CDR3 totals 15 residues. The ends lost 4 bases at V and 3 bases at J; junction bases unmatched: 8. This CDR3 is CASSSRQGMDYGYTF. CDR3 DNA: TGTGCCAGCAGCTCCCGACAGGGAATGGACTATGGCTACACCTTC.

This clonotype was seen a handful of times. V usage is TRBV28 and J usage is TRBJ2-7, with 12 bases aligning to TRBD1. The J call may be faulty, since TRBJ2-5 better matches the DNA end. Germline lookup yields CDR1 MDHEN and CDR2 SYDVKM. The CDR3 sequence is 15 residues long. CDR3 protein: CASTVGQGASETQYF. The CDR3 coding sequence is TGTGCCAGTACCGTGGGACAGGGGGCGTCGGAGACCCAGTACTTC.

This clonotype was observed a handful of times. This chain links TRBV12-3 or TRBV12-4 with TRBJ1-2; no definite D call. This CDR3 spans 14 amino acids. V gave up 6 bases and J gave up 4 bases, with 15 bases separating them. The CDR3 loop reads CASSSSTAVYGYTF. CDR3 nucleotide sequence: TGTGCCAGCAGCTCCTCGACCGCCGTCTATGGCTACACCTTC.

This rearrangement joins TRBV6-5 to TRBJ2-1; TRBD2 is a possible D gene (5 bases). V lost 6 bases and J lost 4, with 13 bases in between. The CDR3 extends over 14 amino acids. Germline CDR1 and CDR2: MNHEY and SVGAGI. Here the CDR3 reads CASSDGEFYNEQFF. CDR3 in DNA: TGTGCCAGCAGCGATGGGGAGTTTTACAATGAGCAGTTCTTC.

This clonotype was observed a few times. V gene TRBV7-2 combines with J gene TRBJ2-5; 7 bases are a match to TRBD1. CDR1 is SGHTA and CDR2 is FQGNSA in the germline V gene. The CDR3 is 14 amino acids. V was pared by 4 bases and J by 11 bases, with 13 bases of the junction left unmatched. CDR3 sequence reads: CASSSRGTGNEQYF. The CDR3 nucleotides are TGTGCCAGCAGCTCCAGGGGGACCGGGAATGAGCAGTACTTC.

J is TRBJ2-5 and V is TRBV20-1; a weak D match, TRBD2 (7 bases). The end of the DNA is better explained by TRBJ2-7, so the J call may be wrong. The CDR3 runs 13 residues. Per germline, CDR1 DFQATT and CDR2 SNEGSKA (reference sequence). The CDR3 region has the DNA TGCAGTGCTAGAGAGACAGGCGGGAGCGAGCAGTACTTC. Its translation: CSARETGGSEQYF.

The rearrangement links TRBV9 to TRBJ2-5; 8 bases line up with TRBD1. The J segment lost 5 bases and the V segment lost 4 bases, leaving 7 bases of the junction unmatched. This CDR3 has 14 amino acids. From germline, CDR1 is SGDLS and CDR2 YYNGEE. CDR3 residues: CASSPPDRDETQYF. The CDR3 nucleotides are TGTGCCAGCAGCCCACCGGACAGGGACGAGACCCAGTACTTC.

The gene calls are TRBV12-3 or TRBV12-4 and TRBJ2-3; TRBD2 matches at 7 bases. The V gene end was trimmed by 6 bases and the J gene end by 0 bases; junction bases not matched to a gene: 9. The CDR3 has 16 residues. CDR3 in DNA: TGTGCCAGCAGACGATCTAGCGGCCCTAGCACAGATACGCAGTATTTT. This sequence encodes CASRRSSGPSTDTQYF.

This clonotype was seen many times. This chain's CDR3 is CSARDKGRSLNNEQFF. The CDR3 DNA is TGCAGTGCTAGAGATAAAGGAAGGAGTCTAAACAATGAGCAGTTCTTC. V gene TRBV20-1 combines with J gene TRBJ2-1; the D is unclear. V dropped 0 bases and J dropped 5 bases, with 17 bases sitting between them. The germline gives CDR1 DFQATT, CDR2 SNEGSKA (reference sequence). The CDR3 spans 16 residues.

This chain connects TRBV5-6 to TRBJ1-2, with 12 positions matching TRBD1. This CDR3 comprises 15 residues. Trimming at V came to 3 bases and at J to 8 bases, leaving 8 bases not matched to a gene. CDR1 and CDR2 from the germline V gene are SGHDT and YYEEEE. The CDR3 sequence is CASSSRDRGLRGYTF. CDR3 DNA: TGTGCCAGCAGCTCCCGGGACAGGGGGCTACGAGGCTACACCTTC.

V usage is TRBV7-3 and J usage is TRBJ2-1; weak D call: TRBD2 (6 bases). This CDR3 is built from 17 residues. Germline V lookup: CDR1 SGHTA, CDR2 FQGTGA. V lost 0 bases, J lost 4 bases, and 16 bases lay in between. Here the CDR3 DNA reads TGTGCCAGCAGCTTAACCGGGGCTAGCGCCTTATACAATGAGCAGTTCTTC. Translated: CASSLTGASALYNEQFF.

This clonotype was counted only a few times. The rearrangement uses TRBV15 and TRBJ2-5, with TRBD1 identical over 8 bases. The CDR3 sequence is 16 residues long. CDR1 and CDR2 from the germline V gene are LNHNV and YYDKDF (reference sequence). Trimming cost V 0 bases and J 5 bases; bases outside gene matches: 8. Here the CDR3 reads CATSREAAGGKETQYF. CDR3 nucleotide sequence: TGTGCCACCAGCAGAGAAGCGGCAGGGGGCAAGGAGACCCAGTACTTC.

V usage is TRBV3-1 and J usage is TRBJ2-2; no clear D gene. V was trimmed by 1 base and J by 5 bases, leaving 5 bases between them. CDR3 length: 13 amino acids. CDR1 is LGHDT and CDR2 is YNNKEL in the germline V gene (reference sequence). DNA for the CDR3: TGTGCCAGCAGCCAAGGAGCTACCGGGGAGCTGTTTTTT. It specifies CASSQGATGELFF.